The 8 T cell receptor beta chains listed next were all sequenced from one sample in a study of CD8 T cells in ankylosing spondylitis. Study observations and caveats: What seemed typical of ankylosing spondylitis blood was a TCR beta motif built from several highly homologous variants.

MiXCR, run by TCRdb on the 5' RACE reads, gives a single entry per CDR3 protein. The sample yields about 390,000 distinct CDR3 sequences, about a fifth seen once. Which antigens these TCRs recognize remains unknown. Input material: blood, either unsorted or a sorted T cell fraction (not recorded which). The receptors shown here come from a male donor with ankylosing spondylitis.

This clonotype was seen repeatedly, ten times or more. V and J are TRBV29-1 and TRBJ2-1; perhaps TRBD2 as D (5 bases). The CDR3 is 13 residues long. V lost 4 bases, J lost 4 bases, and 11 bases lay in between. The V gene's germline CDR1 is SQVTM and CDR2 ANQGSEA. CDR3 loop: CSVAGGGYNEQFF. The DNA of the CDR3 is TGCAGCGTTGCAGGAGGCGGTTACAATGAGCAGTTCTTC.

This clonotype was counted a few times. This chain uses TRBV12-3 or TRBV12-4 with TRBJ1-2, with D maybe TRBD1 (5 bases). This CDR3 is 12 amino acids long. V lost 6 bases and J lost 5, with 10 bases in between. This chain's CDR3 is CASRYEGYGYTF. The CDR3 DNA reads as TGTGCCAGCAGATACGAGGGGTATGGCTACACCTTC.

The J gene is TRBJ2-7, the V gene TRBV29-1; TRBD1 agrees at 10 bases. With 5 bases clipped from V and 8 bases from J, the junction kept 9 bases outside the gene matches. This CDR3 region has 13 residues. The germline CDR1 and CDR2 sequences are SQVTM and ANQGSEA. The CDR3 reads CSVSGTGANKQYF. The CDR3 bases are TGCAGCGTTTCAGGGACAGGGGCCAACAAGCAGTACTTC.

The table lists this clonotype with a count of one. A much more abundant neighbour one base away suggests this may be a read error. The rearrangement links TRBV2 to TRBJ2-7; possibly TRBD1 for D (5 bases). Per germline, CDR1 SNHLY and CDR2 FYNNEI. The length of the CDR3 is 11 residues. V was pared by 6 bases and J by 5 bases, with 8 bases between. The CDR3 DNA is TGTGCCAGCAGGCAGGGCCACGAGCAGTACTTC. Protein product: CASRQGHEQYF.

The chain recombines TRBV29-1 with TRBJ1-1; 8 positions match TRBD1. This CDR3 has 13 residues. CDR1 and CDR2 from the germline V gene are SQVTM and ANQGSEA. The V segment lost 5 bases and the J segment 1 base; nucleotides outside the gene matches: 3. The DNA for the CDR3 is TGCAGCGTTACAACAGGGGGGAACACTGAAGCTTTCTTT. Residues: CSVTTGGNTEAFF. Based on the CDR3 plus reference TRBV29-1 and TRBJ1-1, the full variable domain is SAVISQKPSRDICQRGTSLTIQCQVDSQVTMMFWYRQQPGQSLTLIATANQGSEATYESGFVIDKFPISRPNLTFSTLTVSNMSPEDSSIYLCSVTTGGNTEAFFGQGTRLTVV.

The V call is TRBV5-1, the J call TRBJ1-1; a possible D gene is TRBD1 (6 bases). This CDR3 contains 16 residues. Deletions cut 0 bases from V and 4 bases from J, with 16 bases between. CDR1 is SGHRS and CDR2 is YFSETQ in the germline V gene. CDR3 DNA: TGCGCCAGCAGCTTGGGACATGGTCGAGGGGGCACTGAAGCTTTCTTT. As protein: CASSLGHGRGGTEAFF.

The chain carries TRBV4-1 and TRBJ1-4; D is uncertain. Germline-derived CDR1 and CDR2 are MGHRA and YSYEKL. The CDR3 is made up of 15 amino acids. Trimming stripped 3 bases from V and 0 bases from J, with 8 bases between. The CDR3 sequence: CASSQTGTTNEKLFF. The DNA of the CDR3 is TGCGCCAGCAGCCAGACCGGGACAACTAATGAAAAACTGTTTTTT.

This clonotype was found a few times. The CDR3: CASSLAGGHQPQHF. The CDR3, as DNA: TGTGCCAGCAGCTTAGCAGGGGGCCATCAGCCCCAGCATTTT. The chain has TRBV7-9 and TRBJ1-5, with TRBD1 matching 7 bases. This CDR3 comprises 14 residues. The ends lost 0 bases at V and 5 bases at J; junction bases unmatched: 1. The V gene's germline CDR1 is SEHNR and CDR2 FQNEAQ (reference sequence).